This T cell receptor (beta chain) was obtained from a study of cytomegalovirus exposure and HLA in healthy donors. Notes on the study in general: Most TCR beta V segments were productive about 90% or about 30% of the time in an earlier analysis. Researchers reported from a later analysis that most CMV-associated TCR beta chains appeared HLA-restricted. The CMV antigen specificity of a few CMV-associated chains was confirmed through in vitro analysis.

Comments on this clone: The antigen is undetermined.

This CDR3 has 13 residues. The V segment lost 5 bases and the J segment 1 base; nucleotides outside the gene matches: 2. Germline V gene sequence: CDR1 SGHRS, CDR2 YFSETQ. It was with 60 Vbeta and 13 Jbeta primers that the PCR ran. Assay used: immunoSEQ multiplex PCR; TCRdb lists only in-frame clones, some missing. Of 150,000 to 200,000 clones in the sample, roughly 82% were seen once. The chain carries TRBV5-1 and TRBJ1-1; 7 bases align to TRBD1. This TCR came from a man aged 50 to 60 in good health and CMV-seropositive. Material: PBMCs. For the CDR3, the DNA is TGCGCCAGCAGTCGGACAGGGAACACTGAAGCTTTCTTT. Encoded protein: CASSRTGNTEAFF.